These 28 T cell receptor beta chains originate from one sample sequenced in a study of T-cell reconstitution after alpha-beta-depleted transplantation in children (dated by TCRdb to 2016 to 2017). Library preparation employed PCR. Instrument used: Illumina HiSeq 2500. To normalize quantification of the TCRbeta repertoire, the TCR libraries were built with molecular barcoding that relied on unique molecular identifiers. TCRdb passed the public sequencing reads through fastp at Q25 and MiXCR, retaining productive beta sequences. Every distinct CDR3 protein forms one entry, paired with its most common genes and DNA. Across this sample there are fewer than 400,000 distinct CDR3 sequences, with about 20% seen only once. Less than 4.5% of the sample goes to the ten largest clones. The sequencing used PBMCs from the stem cell graft donor, collected from the stem cell graft. The receptors shown here come from a human donor who donated a stem cell graft to a child with acute myeloid leukemia.

The chain employs TRBV4-1 and TRBJ2-1, with TRBD2 identical over 10 bases. This CDR3 has 16 amino acids. The germline V gene has CDR1 MGHRA and CDR2 YSYEKL. J gave up 6 bases and V 1 base, and 6 bases lay outside the gene matches. In nucleotides, the CDR3 is TGCGCCAGCAGCCAAGGAGGAGTAGCGGGAGGCAATGAGCAGTTCTTC. Its protein product is CASSQGGVAGGNEQFF.

The rearrangement uses TRBV20-1 and TRBJ2-3; possibly TRBD1 for D (5 bases). V lost 3 bases, J lost 2 bases, and 9 bases lay in between. From germline, CDR1 is DFQATT and CDR2 SNEGSKA (reference sequence). The CDR3 runs 13 residues. CDR3 sequence: CSASRRATDTQYF. In nucleotides, the CDR3 is TGCAGTGCTAGCCGCAGGGCCACAGATACGCAGTATTTT.

This clonotype has a handful of counts. The J gene is TRBJ2-1, the V gene TRBV29-1; D call uncertain. CDR1 and CDR2 (germline): SQVTM, ANQGSEA. Between the trimmed V and J ends, which lost 1 base and 4 bases, there was a span of 8 bases. This CDR3 region has 13 residues. CDR3 sequence reads: CSVEGVGYNEQFF. The CDR3 nucleotides are TGCAGCGTTGAAGGGGTTGGGTACAATGAGCAGTTCTTC.

This chain joins TRBV7-9 and TRBJ1-3; D is uncertain. V was trimmed by 3 bases and J by 4 bases, leaving 7 bases between them. Germline V gene lookup returns CDR1 SEHNR and CDR2 FQNEAQ (reference sequence). This CDR3 has 13 amino acids. As DNA, the CDR3 is TGTGCCAGCAGCTTCACTCGCGGAAACACCATATATTTT. Residues: CASSFTRGNTIYF. Full variable domain (missing parts from reference TRBV7-9 and TRBJ1-3): DTGVSQNPRHKITKRGQNVTFRCDPISEHNRLYWYRQTLGQGPEFLTYFQNEAQLEKSRLLSDRFSAERPKGSFSTLEIQRTEQGDSAMYLCASSFTRGNTIYFGEGSWLTVV.

V and J are TRBV28 and TRBJ2-7; D gene uncertain. Trimming left V 1 base short and J 1 base short, with 11 bases between. CDR1 is MDHEN and CDR2 is SYDVKM in the germline V gene. The CDR3 spans 15 residues. The CDR3 loop is CASSLFGARSYEQYF. CDR3 sequence (DNA): TGTGCCAGCAGTTTATTTGGTGCCAGGTCCTACGAGCAGTACTTC.

Turning to this clonotype: Germline and junction disagree at one end, which may indicate a read error. The rearrangement joins TRBV6-5 to TRBJ2-1; TRBD2 might be the D (6 bases). Germline CDR1 MNHEY, CDR2 SVGAGI. The CDR3 totals 15 residues. The CDR3 bases are TGTGGCAGCAGTTACCGCGGGGAAGGATACAATGAGCAGTTCTTC. Its translation: CGSSYRGEGYNEQFF.

This clonotype was seen a few times. This chain uses TRBV7-2 with TRBJ2-2; the D is unclear. Trimming removed 5 bases at V and 5 bases at J, with 12 bases between. The germline V gene has CDR1 SGHTA and CDR2 FQGNSA. The CDR3 is 14 residues long. CDR3 DNA: TGTGCCAGCAGCGTCGTGGGCTCGACCGGGGAGCTGTTTTTT. This gives the protein CASSVVGSTGELFF.

This clonotype was found many times. V usage is TRBV20-1 and J usage is TRBJ2-7; D remains unclear. CDR3 length: 13 amino acids. Trimming pared 1 base from V and 6 bases from J, leaving 13 bases between. Germline V lookup: CDR1 DFQATT, CDR2 SNEGSKA (reference sequence). The CDR3 DNA follows: TGCAGTGCTAGAGGGGGAAATACGGGCGAGCAGTACTTC. Protein: CSARGGNTGEQYF.

V usage is TRBV9 and J usage is TRBJ2-1; 7 nucleotides line up with TRBD2. The trim removed 2 bases at V and 7 bases at J, leaving 9 bases unmatched. This CDR3 region has 15 residues. Germline V lookup: CDR1 SGDLS, CDR2 YYNGEE. The CDR3 nucleotides read TGTGCCAGCAGCGTGTGGGGCGGGAGCGGGAATGAGCAGTTCTTC. Its protein product is CASSVWGGSGNEQFF.

This clonotype showed up just a few times. CDR3 nucleotides: TGCAGTGCGTTTCCGGGACAGGGCGTCTACGAGCAGTACTTC. It encodes CSAFPGQGVYEQYF. The chain uses TRBV20-1 and TRBJ2-7; 9 nucleotides line up with TRBD1. Germline V lookup: CDR1 DFQATT, CDR2 SNEGSKA (reference sequence). This CDR3 is built from 14 residues. J gave up 3 bases and V 6 bases, and 9 bases lay outside the gene matches.

The genes are TRBV24-1 and TRBJ2-1; 7 bases are a match to TRBD2. This CDR3 comprises 15 residues. Losses at the gene ends were 5 bases for V and 0 bases for J; bases not matched to a gene: 3. Per the germline V gene, CDR1 is KGHDR and CDR2 is SFDVKD. The CDR3 spells CATSGRGSSYNEQFF. The CDR3 coding sequence is TGTGCCACCAGTGGCCGCGGGAGCTCCTACAATGAGCAGTTCTTC.

This clonotype occurred many times. The chain employs TRBV29-1 and TRBJ2-7, with 8 bases matching TRBD1. Germline trimming cut 6 bases from V and 0 bases from J; bases unmatched to any gene: 7. The CDR3 is 14 residues long. Per the germline V gene, CDR1 is SQVTM and CDR2 is ANQGSEA. In DNA form, the CDR3 reads TGCAGCGTAAGCGACAGGGGAGACTCCTACGAGCAGTACTTC. It encodes CSVSDRGDSYEQYF.

The chain links TRBV11-2 to TRBJ2-4, with 9 bases matching TRBD2. The CDR3 spans 20 residues. Losses at the gene ends were 4 bases for V and 0 bases for J; bases not matched to a gene: 16. CDR1 and CDR2 (germline): SGHAT, FQNNGV. CDR3 sequence (DNA): TGTGCCAGCAGCTATACGACTAGCGGCCAAGATATCCTAGCCAAAAACATTCAGTACTTC. This sequence encodes CASSYTTSGQDILAKNIQYF.

This chain links TRBV6-2 or TRBV6-3 with TRBJ1-2, with TRBD1 matching 8 bases. The length of the CDR3 is 15 residues. Trimming at V came to 7 bases and at J to 2 bases, leaving 9 bases not matched to a gene. From germline, CDR1 is MNHEY and CDR2 SVGEGT. CDR3 protein: CASTPRDRRNYGYTF. CDR3 nucleotides: TGTGCCAGCACCCCCCGGGACAGGAGGAACTATGGCTACACCTTC.

This clonotype was seen more than once but under ten times. The CDR3 here is CSARERGSSYNEQFF. CDR3 DNA sequence: TGCAGTGCTAGAGAACGGGGGAGCTCCTACAATGAGCAGTTCTTC. The V gene is TRBV20-1, the J gene TRBJ2-1; D is possibly TRBD2 (6 bases). V gave up 0 bases and J gave up 0 bases, with 9 bases separating them. This CDR3 is 15 amino acids long. In germline, CDR1 is DFQATT, CDR2 SNEGSKA (reference sequence).

In its sample, this clonotype was seen a few times. The rearrangement joins TRBV29-1 to TRBJ1-1, with D perhaps matching TRBD1 (5 bases). Deletions cut 6 bases from V and 0 bases from J, with 14 bases between. The CDR3 is made up of 14 amino acids. The germline CDR1 and CDR2 sequences are SQVTM and ANQGSEA. CDR3: CSVAQGGLNTEAFF. CDR3 nucleotides: TGCAGCGTGGCCCAGGGCGGGTTGAACACTGAAGCTTTCTTT.

This clonotype has ten or more counts. The chain uses TRBV20-1 and TRBJ2-7, with TRBD1 identical over 7 bases. CDR1 is DFQATT and CDR2 is SNEGSKA in the germline V gene (reference sequence). V shed 3 bases and J 3 bases; nucleotides not matched to a gene: 8. The CDR3 covers 14 residues. The CDR3 nucleotides read TGCAGTGCTAGGGAAGGGGGCGTTTTCTACGAGCAGTACTTC. This gives the protein CSAREGGVFYEQYF.

The table lists this clonotype with a few counts. The chain is built from TRBV24-1 and TRBJ2-2; no clear D. Germline V gene sequence: CDR1 KGHDR, CDR2 SFDVKD. The CDR3 has 13 amino acids. The V end was cut by 3 bases, the J end by 0 bases, with 1 base between. CDR3 nucleotide sequence: TGTGCCACCAGTGATCCGAACACCGGGGAGCTGTTTTTT. Amino acid sequence: CATSDPNTGELFF.

J is TRBJ1-2 and V is TRBV28; D might be TRBD1 (5 bases). Germline-derived CDR1 and CDR2 are MDHEN and SYDVKM. V lost 2 bases and J 4 bases, leaving 14 bases between the germline ends. The CDR3 runs 15 residues. This CDR3 reads CASSLTGQNGYGYTF. The CDR3, as DNA: TGTGCCAGCAGTTTAACAGGACAAAACGGCTATGGCTACACCTTC.

This clonotype was counted between two and nine times. The CDR3 region has the DNA TGTGCCAGCAGTGAAGGGTGGGGAAACACCATATATTTT. Residues: CASSEGWGNTIYF. The chain has TRBV25-1 and TRBJ1-3; no firm D call. The germline V and J ends were trimmed by 2 bases and 4 bases, with 6 bases remaining between them. The CDR3 loop spans 13 amino acids. Per germline, CDR1 MGHDK and CDR2 SYGVNS.

The table lists this clonotype with a few counts. The chain carries TRBV5-1 and TRBJ2-3; D is uncertain. This CDR3 contains 14 residues. Germline V lookup: CDR1 SGHRS, CDR2 YFSETQ. Deletions cut 0 bases from V and 6 bases from J, with 11 bases between. The CDR3 protein is CASSLETPRDTQYF. In nucleotides, the CDR3 is TGCGCCAGCAGCTTGGAGACTCCTCGGGATACGCAGTATTTT.

This clonotype was observed at least ten times. The chain has TRBV20-1 and TRBJ1-3; D possibly corresponds to TRBD1 (5 bases). The CDR3 has 15 residues. Germline CDR1 is DFQATT and CDR2 is SNEGSKA (reference sequence). V lost 3 bases and J 0 bases, leaving 12 bases between the germline ends. The chain's CDR3 is CSARTGTSSGNTIYF. The CDR3 nucleotides read TGCAGTGCTAGGACCGGGACCAGCTCTGGAAACACCATATATTTT.

The table lists this clonotype with many counts. The DNA for the CDR3 is TGCAGTGCTAGAGATCTGGCTAGCGGCTCCTACGAGCAGTACTTC. Protein: CSARDLASGSYEQYF. V usage is TRBV20-1 and J usage is TRBJ2-7; 7 positions match TRBD2. V lost 0 bases, J lost 0 bases, and 5 bases stayed unmatched. CDR1 and CDR2 from the germline V gene are DFQATT and SNEGSKA (reference sequence). The CDR3 totals 15 residues.

This clonotype was counted a few times. The chain has TRBV2 and TRBJ2-3, with 12 bases that match TRBD2. CDR1 is SNHLY, CDR2 FYNNEI, per germline. This CDR3 contains 15 residues. V dropped 5 bases and J dropped 5; count of bases not matched to a gene: 5. In DNA form, the CDR3 reads TGTGCCAGCAGTAAAGGACTAGCGGGACGAGATACGCAGTATTTT. Protein: CASSKGLAGRDTQYF.

This clonotype was observed a few times. V usage is TRBV4-1 and J usage is TRBJ2-7, with TRBD2 matching over 9 bases. The length of the CDR3 is 15 residues. CDR1 MGHRA and CDR2 YSYEKL come from the germline V gene. V trimming: 3 bases; J trimming: 3 bases; junction bases outside the gene matches: 6. DNA for the CDR3: TGCGCCAGCAGCCAGATACTAGCGGGCCTCTACGAGCAGTACTTC. Amino acid sequence: CASSQILAGLYEQYF.

This chain joins TRBV27 and TRBJ2-1, with 11 bases matching TRBD2. The CDR3 is 16 amino acids. Unmatched junction bases numbered 7, after V lost 2 bases and J lost 7 bases. Germline V CDR1 and CDR2: MNHEY, SMNVEV (reference sequence). The CDR3 DNA follows: TGTGCCAGCAGTTTAAGAGGGACTAGCGGCGATAATGAGCAGTTCTTC. This gives the protein CASSLRGTSGDNEQFF.

The table lists this clonotype with many counts. This sequence joins TRBV6-5 and TRBJ2-7; 11 bases map to TRBD2. J was trimmed by 1 base and V by 4 bases; bases with no gene match: 6. The V gene's germline CDR1 is MNHEY and CDR2 SVGAGI. This CDR3 is 16 amino acids long. Written as DNA, the CDR3 is TGTGCCAGCAGTTTGTCACTAGCGGGAGATTCCTACGAGCAGTACTTC. It is translated as CASSLSLAGDSYEQYF.

There are a few counts of this clonotype. V and J are TRBV5-1 and TRBJ2-2; D not resolved. The germline V gene encodes CDR1 SGHRS and CDR2 YFSETQ. The V end was cut by 4 bases, the J end by 1 base, with 11 bases between. This CDR3 comprises 15 residues. CDR3 protein: CASSPQDMNTGELFF. The CDR3 DNA sequence: TGCGCCAGCAGCCCCCAGGATATGAACACCGGGGAGCTGTTTTTT. Variable domain in full (rest from reference TRBV5-1 and TRBJ2-2): KAGVTQTPRYLIKTRGQQVTLSCSPISGHRSVSWYQQTPGQGLQFLFEYFSETQRNKGNFPGRFSGRQFSNSRSEMNVSTLELGDSALYLCASSPQDMNTGELFFGEGSRLTVL.